The next 19 T cell receptor beta chains were all read from a single sample in a study of blood T cells in healthy people across ages. Combining a sample-barcoded 5' primer with a J-beta primer mix, a second PCR ran for about 6 to 11 cycles. One entry per CDR3 protein results from TCRdb running MiXCR on the 5' RACE reads. Here the sample spans hundreds of thousands of distinct CDR3 sequences, more than 20% being singletons. Sequencing was done on a sample of blood. Source of these receptors: a man between 70 and 80 years old in good health.

V gene TRBV5-1 combines with J gene TRBJ2-2; 8 bases agree with TRBD1. Per the germline V gene, CDR1 is SGHRS and CDR2 is YFSETQ. The CDR3 length is 16 residues. The trim removed 4 bases at V and 2 bases at J, leaving 7 bases unmatched. CDR3 in amino acids: CASSKQQGGNTGELFF. In nucleotides, the CDR3 is TGCGCCAGCAGCAAGCAACAGGGGGGAAACACCGGGGAGCTGTTTTTT.

The count of this clonotype is one. This chain uses TRBV20-1 with TRBJ1-1; possible D gene TRBD1, 6 bases. The length of the CDR3 is 14 residues. V lost 2 bases to trimming and J lost 1 base, with 11 bases between them. Per the germline V gene, CDR1 is DFQATT and CDR2 is SNEGSKA (reference sequence). The CDR3 loop reads CSARWRGPNTEAFF. As DNA, the CDR3 is TGCAGTGCTAGATGGCGGGGGCCGAACACTGAAGCTTTCTTT.

This chain links TRBV5-6 with TRBJ1-4; possibly TRBD1 for D (6 bases). CDR1 is SGHDT and CDR2 is YYEEEE in the germline V gene. With 4 bases removed from V and 8 bases from J, the gap between germline ends came to 18 bases. The CDR3 contains 15 residues. The CDR3: CASSTHRDPPEKLFF. In DNA form, the CDR3 reads TGTGCCAGCAGCACCCACAGGGATCCTCCGGAAAAACTGTTTTTT.

The chain has TRBV9 and TRBJ2-1; 14 bases align to TRBD2. The V gene end was trimmed by 3 bases and the J gene end by 8 bases; junction bases not matched to a gene: 1. Germline CDR1 SGDLS, CDR2 YYNGEE. This CDR3 has 14 amino acids. The CDR3 reads CASSAGLAGDEQFF. CDR3 coding DNA: TGTGCCAGCAGCGCGGGACTAGCGGGGGATGAGCAGTTCTTC.

J is TRBJ2-7 and V is TRBV7-2; D is possibly TRBD2 (5 bases). In germline, CDR1 is SGHTA, CDR2 FQGNSA. The CDR3 sequence is 13 residues long. V was pared by 3 bases and J by 6 bases, with 12 bases between. CDR3 DNA: TGTGCCAGCAGCTTCGAGACTAATCGCGAGCAGTACTTC. Translation: CASSFETNREQYF.

The rearrangement uses TRBV29-1 and TRBJ1-4, with D tentatively TRBD1 (6 bases). The CDR3 loop spans 13 amino acids. The V end was cut by 4 bases, the J end by 7 bases, with 13 bases between. CDR1 and CDR2 from the germline V gene are SQVTM and ANQGSEA. The CDR3 loop reads CSVVSRGLEKLFF. DNA for the CDR3: TGCAGCGTTGTGAGCAGGGGTCTTGAAAAACTGTTTTTT.

This clonotype has more than one count but fewer than ten. The chain links TRBV12-3 or TRBV12-4 to TRBJ2-3; the D is unclear. The CDR3 runs to 13 residues. Trimming cost V 5 bases and J 2 bases, with 8 bases left between them. The CDR3 region is CASSGNYTDTQYF. The CDR3 nucleotides read TGTGCCAGCAGTGGGAACTACACAGATACGCAGTATTTT.

The gene calls are TRBV7-8 and TRBJ2-7; 8 bases fit TRBD1. Losses at the gene ends were 1 base for V and 2 bases for J; bases not matched to a gene: 7. The CDR3 consists of 16 residues. Per the germline V gene, CDR1 is SGHVS and CDR2 is FQNEAQ. The CDR3 loop reads CASSLVVAGGPYEQYF. Written as DNA, the CDR3 is TGTGCCAGCAGCTTAGTTGTTGCAGGGGGCCCCTACGAGCAGTACTTC.

The chain joins TRBV5-1 to TRBJ2-5; 8 nucleotides align to TRBD1. The DNA matches TRBJ2-1 better at its end, which makes the J call doubtful. Germline V gene data show CDR1 as SGHRS and CDR2 as YFSETQ. This CDR3 is 15 amino acids long. CDR3 sequence (DNA): TGCGCCAGCAGCACTAGGACAGGGCCCCCCAATGAGCAGTTCTTC. Residues: CASSTRTGPPNEQFF.

V gene TRBV20-1 combines with J gene TRBJ2-7; possible D gene TRBD1, 7 bases. This CDR3 spans 13 amino acids. CDR1 is DFQATT and CDR2 is SNEGSKA in the germline V gene (reference sequence). V was pared by 5 bases and J by 5 bases, with 16 bases between. CDR3 coding DNA: TGCAGTGCTGCCAGGGGGGCGAGGAACGAGCAGTACTTC. Its translation is CSAARGARNEQYF.

This clonotype was picked up a small number of times. The chain carries TRBV25-1 and TRBJ1-3, with D unresolved. Germline CDR1 reads MGHDK; CDR2 reads SYGVNS. CDR3 length: 15 amino acids. V dropped 2 bases and J dropped 4 bases, with 12 bases sitting between them. This chain's CDR3 is CASSEKGLGGNTIYF. As DNA, the CDR3 is TGTGCCAGCAGTGAAAAGGGTTTGGGAGGAAACACCATATATTTT.

The V call is TRBV29-1, the J call TRBJ2-2; 8 bases fit TRBD2. Germline assignment: CDR1 SQVTM and CDR2 ANQGSEA. The CDR3 extends over 13 amino acids. The V and J ends lost 7 bases and 5 bases, in that order; junction bases with no gene match: 6. The CDR3 DNA is TGCAGCGCACGCCCGGGAGGGACCGGGGAGCTGTTTTTT. This encodes CSARPGGTGELFF.

The count of this clonotype is one. The CDR3 protein is CASIQLSGQPQHF. Written as DNA, the CDR3 is TGTGCCAGCATTCAATTGAGCGGACAGCCCCAGCATTTT. V and J are TRBV12-3 or TRBV12-4 and TRBJ1-5; D unresolved. V was trimmed by 7 bases and J by 7 bases, leaving 14 bases between them. The CDR3 consists of 13 residues.

The V and J genes are TRBV5-8 and TRBJ2-3, with 13 bases identical to TRBD2. With V trimmed by 4 bases and J by 4 bases, 6 bases remained unmatched. The CDR3 extends over 16 amino acids. Germline V CDR1 and CDR2: SGHTS, YDEGEE. The CDR3 nucleotides read TGTGCCAGCAGCGCTGGACTAGCGGGAGTATCAGATACGCAGTATTTT. Amino acid sequence: CASSAGLAGVSDTQYF. The full variable domain, completed using reference TRBV5-8 and TRBJ2-3, is EAGVTQSPTHLIKTRGQQATLRCSPISGHTSVYWYQQALGLGLQFLLWYDEGEERNRGNFPPRFSGRQFPNYSSELNVNALELEDSALYLCASSAGLAGVSDTQYFGPGTRLTVL.

The rearrangement uses TRBV7-2 and TRBJ1-6; the D gene is possibly TRBD1 (6 bases). Germline assignment: CDR1 SGHTA and CDR2 FQGNSA. This CDR3 comprises 17 residues. Trimming removed 3 bases at V and 4 bases at J, with 16 bases between. DNA of the CDR3: TGTGCCAGCAGCTTTGGGGCTCGGACAGCTTATAATTCACCCCTCCACTTT. It encodes CASSFGARTAYNSPLHF.

The table lists this clonotype with a few counts. This chain's CDR3 is CATSRGTWDGGTDTQYF. The CDR3, as DNA: TGTGCCACCAGCAGAGGCACATGGGACGGAGGCACAGATACGCAGTATTTT. The rearrangement links TRBV15 to TRBJ2-3; D possibly matches TRBD1 or TRBD2 (5 bases each). CDR1 is LNHNV, CDR2 YYDKDF, per germline (reference sequence). V was trimmed by 1 base and J by 1 base, leaving 15 bases between them. The CDR3 extends over 17 amino acids.

This clonotype was found a few times. The chain combines TRBV7-8 with TRBJ2-7; D unclear. The CDR3 is made up of 13 amino acids. CDR1 is SGHVS and CDR2 is FQNEAQ in the germline V gene. With 3 bases removed from V and 4 bases from J, the gap between germline ends came to 10 bases. DNA for the CDR3: TGTGCCAGCAGCTTTGAGCTAGGGTACGAGCAGTACTTC. It is translated as CASSFELGYEQYF.

This clonotype appeared a few times. The chain joins TRBV4-1 to TRBJ2-1; tentatively, D is TRBD1 (6 bases). Trimming removed 3 bases from V and 0 bases from J, with 12 bases in between. The CDR3 covers 16 residues. The germline V gene encodes CDR1 MGHRA and CDR2 YSYEKL. The CDR3 protein is CASSHLGQSSYNEQFF. CDR3 DNA sequence: TGCGCCAGCAGCCACCTAGGACAGAGCTCCTACAATGAGCAGTTCTTC.

This clonotype was observed a handful of times. The chain uses TRBV20-1 and TRBJ1-4; 8 nucleotides align to TRBD1. V dropped 0 bases and J dropped 7; count of bases not matched to a gene: 7. CDR1 is DFQATT and CDR2 is SNEGSKA in the germline V gene (reference sequence). CDR3 length equals 15 residues. This CDR3 is CSARDPGQGGEKLFF. As DNA, the CDR3 is TGCAGTGCTAGAGATCCAGGACAGGGAGGTGAAAAACTGTTTTTT.